The T cell receptor (beta chain) under discussion was sequenced for a study of T cells in Graves' hyperthyroidism and ophthalmopathy. Those patients with uncontrolled infection, other autoimmune disease, pregnancy or lactation were excluded. From RNA transcripts, TCR beta CDR3 regions were amplified. RT-PCR in the first round (using the HTBI primer set) targeted the TCR CDR3. Each CDR3 protein gets one entry after TCRdb re-called the multiplex PCR reads with MiXCR. The top ten hold approximately 15% of the sample, which has about 500,000 distinct CDR3 sequences, approximately 17% seen once. The sequenced material came from blood. The TCR sequence derives from a woman younger than 30 with Graves' ophthalmopathy.

CDR3 DNA sequence: TGTGCCAGTAGTGGACGACTAGCGGGAAATGAGCAGTTCTTC. Translating it yields CASSGRLAGNEQFF. The chain combines TRBV19 with TRBJ2-1, with 11 bases matching TRBD2. V gave up 5 bases and J gave up 7 bases; unmatched junction bases: 4. The CDR3 spans 14 residues. From germline, CDR1 is LNHDA and CDR2 SQIVND (reference sequence).